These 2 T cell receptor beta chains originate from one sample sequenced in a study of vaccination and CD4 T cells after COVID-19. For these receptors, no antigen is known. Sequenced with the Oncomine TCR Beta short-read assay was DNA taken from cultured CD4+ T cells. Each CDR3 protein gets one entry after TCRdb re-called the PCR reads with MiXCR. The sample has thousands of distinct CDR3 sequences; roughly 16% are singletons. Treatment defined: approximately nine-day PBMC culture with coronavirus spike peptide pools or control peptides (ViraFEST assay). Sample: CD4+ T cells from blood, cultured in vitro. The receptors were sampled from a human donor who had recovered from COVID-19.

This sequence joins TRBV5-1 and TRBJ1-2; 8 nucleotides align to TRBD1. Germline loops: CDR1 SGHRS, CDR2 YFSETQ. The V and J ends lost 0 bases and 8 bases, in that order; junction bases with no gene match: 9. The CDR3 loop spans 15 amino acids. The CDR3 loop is CASSLGDRGPGGYTF. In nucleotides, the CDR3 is TGCGCCAGCAGCTTGGGCGACAGGGGCCCTGGAGGCTACACCTTC.

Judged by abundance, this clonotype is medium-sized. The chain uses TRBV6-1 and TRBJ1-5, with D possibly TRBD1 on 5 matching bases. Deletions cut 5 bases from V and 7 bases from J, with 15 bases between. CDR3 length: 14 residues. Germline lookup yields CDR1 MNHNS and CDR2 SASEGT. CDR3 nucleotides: TGTGCCAGCAGTCAAGTTTCAGGGAGGCAGCCCCAGCATTTT. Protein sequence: CASSQVSGRQPQHF.